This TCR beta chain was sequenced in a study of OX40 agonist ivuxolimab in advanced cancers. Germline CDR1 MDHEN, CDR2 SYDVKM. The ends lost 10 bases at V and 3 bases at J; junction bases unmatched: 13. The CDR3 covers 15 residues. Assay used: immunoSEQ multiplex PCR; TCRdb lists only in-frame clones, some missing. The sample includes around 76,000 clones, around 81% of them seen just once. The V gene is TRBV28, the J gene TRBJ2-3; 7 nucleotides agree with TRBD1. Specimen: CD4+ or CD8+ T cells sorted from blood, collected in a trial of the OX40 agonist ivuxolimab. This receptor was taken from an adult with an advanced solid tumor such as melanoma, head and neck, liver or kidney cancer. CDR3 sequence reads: CATRDRAVRTDTQYF. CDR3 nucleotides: TGTGCCACCAGAGACAGGGCGGTTCGGACAGATACGCAGTATTTT.